The clone carrying this TCR beta chain was recorded many times. These data are taken from a study of T cells after yellow fever vaccination. CDR3 size: 16 residues. Germline V gene lookup returns CDR1 SGHRS and CDR2 YFSETQ. V was shortened by 0 bases and J by 3 bases, with 14 bases between the two germline ends. TCRdb passed the 5' RACE reads through MiXCR, listing each CDR3 protein once. This repertoire shows hundreds of thousands of distinct CDR3 sequences, 13% found once; its top ten account for more than 12%. Sequences were derived from PBMCs, sampled on the day of the yellow fever booster vaccination. J is TRBJ2-3 and V is TRBV5-1; possible D gene TRBD1, 5 bases. This receptor was taken from a man under 40 who received the YFV17D yellow fever vaccine. CDR3 bases: TGCGCCAGCAGCTTGGTTGCAGGGATGAGTACAGATACGCAGTATTTT. The encoded protein is CASSLVAGMSTDTQYF.